The rows below give T cell receptor beta chains drawn from one sample of a study of shared clonotypes between healthy human individuals. The repertoire was sequenced with immunoSEQ multiplex PCR; TCRdb's copy has only in-frame clones and lacks some. The sample lists more than 2,000,000 clones, just over 90% occurring once. The material sequenced was naive CD4+ T cells sorted from blood. The receptor source for this set is a man younger than 35 in good health. CDR3s include the opening cysteine and the closing phenylalanine or tryptophan. The D gene is left open where the match is weak. Size is stated for part of the rows, as once, few or many counts, or as a class when the clone is expanded.

D: .
J: TRBJ1-5
V: TRBV19
size: few
CDR3: CASTRGQSNQPQHF
DNA: TGTGCCAGTACCCGCGGGCAAAGCAATCAGCCCCAGCATTTT

D: TRBD1
J: TRBJ1-2
V: TRBV5-1
size: .
CDR3: CASSLDRPGTGIRPSSYGYTF
DNA: TGCGCCAGCAGCTTGGATCGTCCCGGGACAGGGATAAGGCCCTCTAGCTATGGCTACACCTTC

D: TRBD1
J: TRBJ2-5
V: TRBV6-1
size: .
CDR3: CASSVGTVYQETQYF
DNA: TGTGCCAGCAGTGTGGGGACAGTTTACCAAGAGACCCAGTACTTC

D: .
J: TRBJ2-1
V: TRBV13
size: .
CDR3: CASSHDGAPYNEQFF
DNA: TGTGCCAGCAGCCATGATGGGGCCCCTTACAATGAGCAGTTCTTC

D: .
J: TRBJ1-2
V: TRBV6-5
size: once
CDR3: CASSYSGAGYTF
DNA: TGTGCCAGCAGTTACTCAGGGGCTGGCTACACCTTC

D: TRBD1
J: TRBJ1-1
V: TRBV4-1
size: once
CDR3: CASSSHQPPGTGVFF
DNA: TGCGCCAGCAGCTCGCATCAACCGCCCGGGACAGGGGTTTTCTTT

D: .
J: TRBJ2-2
V: TRBV5-6
size: .
CDR3: CASSLRGNTNTGELFF
DNA: TGTGCCAGCAGCTTGAGGGGCAACACGAACACCGGGGAGCTGTTTTTT

D: .
J: TRBJ2-1
V: TRBV9
size: .
CDR3: CASSVDTAHSYNEQFF
DNA: TGTGCCAGCAGCGTAGATACAGCCCACTCCTACAATGAGCAGTTCTTC

D: TRBD1
J: TRBJ1-2
V: TRBV4-1
size: .
CDR3: CASSPARQGGYGYTF
DNA: TGCGCCAGCAGCCCTGCTCGACAGGGCGGATACGGCTACACCTTC

D: .
J: TRBJ1-1
V: TRBV6-5
size: .
CDR3: CASSRQGEAFF
DNA: TGTGCCAGCAGTCGGCAGGGGGAAGCTTTCTTT

D: .
J: TRBJ2-7
V: TRBV5-1
size: .
CDR3: CASSSRTETYEQYF
DNA: TGCGCCAGCAGCTCTAGGACAGAGACCTACGAGCAGTACTTC

D: TRBD1
J: TRBJ2-7
V: TRBV30
size: .
CDR3: CAWGTGPHEQYF
DNA: TGTGCCTGGGGGACAGGGCCCCACGAGCAGTACTTC

D: TRBD2
J: TRBJ2-3
V: TRBV6-5
size: .
CDR3: CASSYDWGLAGKTQYF
DNA: TGTGCCAGCAGTTACGATTGGGGACTAGCGGGAAAGACGCAGTATTTT

D: .
J: TRBJ1-2
V: TRBV7-2
size: .
CDR3: CASSPPLQGGYGYTF
DNA: TGTGCCAGCAGCCCCCCCCTACAGGGTGGGTATGGCTACACCTTC

D: .
J: TRBJ2-7
V: TRBV5-4
size: .
CDR3: CASGTESSYEQYF
DNA: TGTGCCAGCGGGACTGAAAGCTCCTACGAGCAGTACTTC

D: TRBD1
J: TRBJ2-5
V: TRBV5-8
size: .
CDR3: CASSPDRAVETQYF
DNA: TGTGCCAGCAGCCCGGACAGGGCAGTGGAGACCCAGTACTTC

D: .
J: TRBJ2-1
V: TRBV15
size: .
CDR3: CATSTGASSYNEQFF
DNA: TGTGCCACCAGTACCGGCGCGAGCTCCTACAATGAGCAGTTCTTC

D: .
J: TRBJ2-1
V: TRBV10-3
size: .
CDR3: CAISDPDTLPSYNEQFF
DNA: TGTGCCATCAGTGACCCGGACACCCTTCCCTCCTACAATGAGCAGTTCTTC

D: .
J: TRBJ2-3
V: TRBV7-9
size: .
CDR3: CASSLTRVEDTQYF
DNA: TGTGCCAGCAGCTTGACTAGGGTGGAAGATACGCAGTATTTT

D: TRBD1
J: TRBJ1-4
V: TRBV7-9
size: .
CDR3: CASSLVVAGGGKLFF
DNA: TGTGCCAGCAGCTTAGTTGTCGCAGGGGGTGGAAAACTGTTTTTT

D: TRBD2
J: TRBJ2-3
V: TRBV5-1
size: .
CDR3: CASSLRASGVGDTQYF
DNA: TGCGCCAGCAGCTTGAGGGCTAGCGGGGTCGGGGATACGCAGTATTTT

D: TRBD1
J: TRBJ2-7
V: TRBV5-4
size: .
CDR3: CASSLEDRGVTEQYF
DNA: TGTGCCAGCAGCTTGGAGGACAGGGGTGTTACCGAGCAGTACTTC

D: TRBD1
J: TRBJ1-2
V: TRBV5-6
size: .
CDR3: CASSPTGLYGYTF
DNA: TGTGCCAGCAGCCCGACAGGGCTCTATGGCTACACCTTC

D: .
J: TRBJ1-1
V: TRBV19
size: .
CDR3: CASTVRAEAFF
DNA: TGTGCCAGTACCGTGAGGGCTGAAGCTTTCTTT

D: .
J: TRBJ1-2
V: TRBV18
size: .
CDR3: CASSPDSNYGYTF
DNA: TGTGCCAGCTCTCCTGACAGTAACTATGGCTACACCTTC

D: .
J: TRBJ2-2
V: TRBV5-5
size: .
CDR3: CASSPLGQGTGELFF
DNA: TGTGCCAGCAGCCCATTGGGGCAGGGGACCGGGGAGCTGTTTTTT

D: TRBD2
J: TRBJ2-1
V: TRBV18
size: once
CDR3: CASSPGRQTSGPVSSYNEQFF
DNA: TGTGCCAGCTCACCGGGTCGCCAGACTAGCGGGCCTGTGAGCTCCTACAATGAGCAGTTCTTC

D: .
J: TRBJ2-5
V: TRBV7-6
size: .
CDR3: CASSLQWIETQYF
DNA: TGTGCCAGCAGCTTACAGTGGATAGAGACCCAGTACTTC

D: .
J: TRBJ2-7
V: TRBV10-1
size: once
CDR3: CASRSSYEQYF
DNA: TGCGCCAGCCGTTCCTCCTACGAGCAGTACTTC

D: .
J: TRBJ1-2
V: TRBV2
size: .
CDR3: CASRGRTNYGYTF
DNA: TGTGCCAGCAGGGGGCGGACTAACTATGGCTACACCTTC

D: .
J: TRBJ2-7
V: TRBV4-3
size: once
CDR3: CASSQGPAGGEPTYEQYF
DNA: TGCGCCAGCAGCCAGGGGCCGGCCGGGGGAGAGCCTACCTACGAGCAGTACTTC

D: TRBD2
J: TRBJ2-1
V: TRBV2
size: few
CDR3: CASSESAGGNSEQFF
DNA: TGTGCCAGCAGTGAGTCGGCGGGGGGGAATAGCGAGCAGTTCTTC

D: .
J: TRBJ1-3
V: TRBV4-1
size: .
CDR3: CASSQVGWGSSGNTIYF
DNA: TGCGCCAGCAGCCAAGTAGGATGGGGCTCTTCTGGAAACACCATATATTTT

D: TRBD1
J: TRBJ1-5
V: TRBV19
size: .
CDR3: CASSIQGGGQPQHF
DNA: TGTGCCAGTAGTATACAGGGGGGAGGTCAGCCCCAGCATTTT

D: TRBD1
J: TRBJ1-2
V: TRBV9
size: .
CDR3: CASSDRGAYGYTF
DNA: TGTGCCAGCAGCGACAGGGGAGCCTATGGCTACACCTTC

D: .
J: TRBJ1-1
V: TRBV10-2
size: .
CDR3: CASSGIYDSWAFF
DNA: TGCGCCAGCAGTGGAATCTATGACTCTTGGGCTTTCTTT

D: TRBD2
J: TRBJ2-3
V: TRBV6-6
size: once
CDR3: CASSAYLAGDGDTQYF
DNA: TGTGCCAGCAGTGCCTACTTAGCGGGAGATGGAGATACGCAGTATTTT

D: .
J: TRBJ1-5
V: TRBV30
size: few
CDR3: CAWSQGTDQPQHF
DNA: TGTGCCTGGAGTCAGGGGACCGATCAGCCCCAGCATTTT

D: .
J: TRBJ2-3
V: TRBV5-1
size: .
CDR3: CASSFRDGGDTQYF
DNA: TGCGCCAGCAGCTTCCGGGACGGCGGGGATACGCAGTATTTT

D: .
J: TRBJ2-7
V: TRBV7-9
size: .
CDR3: CASSPTSEGSYEQYF
DNA: TGTGCCAGCAGCCCTACCAGTGAGGGCTCCTACGAGCAGTACTTC

D: TRBD1
J: TRBJ1-5
V: TRBV5-1
size: once
CDR3: CASSLEGQGGQPQHF
DNA: TGCGCCAGCAGCTTGGAGGGTCAGGGGGGTCAGCCCCAGCATTTT

D: .
J: TRBJ2-7
V: TRBV5-1
size: .
CDR3: CASSPTGTYEQYF
DNA: TGCGCCAGCAGTCCAACAGGGACCTACGAGCAGTACTTC